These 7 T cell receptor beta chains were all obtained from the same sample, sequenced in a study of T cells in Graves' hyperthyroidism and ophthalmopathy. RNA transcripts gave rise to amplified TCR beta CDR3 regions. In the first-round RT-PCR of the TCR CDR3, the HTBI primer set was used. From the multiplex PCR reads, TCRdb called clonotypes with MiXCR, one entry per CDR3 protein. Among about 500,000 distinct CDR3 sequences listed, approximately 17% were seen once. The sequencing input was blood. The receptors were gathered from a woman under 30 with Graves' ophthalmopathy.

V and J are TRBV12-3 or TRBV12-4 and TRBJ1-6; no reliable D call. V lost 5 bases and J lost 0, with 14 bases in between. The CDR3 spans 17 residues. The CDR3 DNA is TGTGCCAGCAGTCTCGGGAGACTGGGCTCCTATAATTCACCCCTCCACTTT. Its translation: CASSLGRLGSYNSPLHF.

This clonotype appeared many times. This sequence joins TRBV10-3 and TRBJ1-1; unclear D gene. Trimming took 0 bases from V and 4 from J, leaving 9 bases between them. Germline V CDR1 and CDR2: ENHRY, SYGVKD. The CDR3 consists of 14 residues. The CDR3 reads CAISESGSSTEAFF. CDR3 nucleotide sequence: TGTGCCATCAGTGAGTCAGGCAGTTCCACTGAAGCTTTCTTT.

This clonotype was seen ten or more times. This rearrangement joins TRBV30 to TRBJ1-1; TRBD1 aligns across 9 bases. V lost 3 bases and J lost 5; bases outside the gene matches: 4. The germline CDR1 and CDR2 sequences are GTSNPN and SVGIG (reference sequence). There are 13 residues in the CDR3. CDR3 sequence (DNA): TGTGCCTGGAGGGGGGACAGGGATACTGAAGCTTTCTTT. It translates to CAWRGDRDTEAFF.

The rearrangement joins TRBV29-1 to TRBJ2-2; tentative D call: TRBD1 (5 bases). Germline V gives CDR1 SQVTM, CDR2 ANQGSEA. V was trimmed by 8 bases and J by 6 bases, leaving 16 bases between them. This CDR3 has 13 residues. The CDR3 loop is CSYQGQPAGELFF. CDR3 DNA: TGCAGCTATCAGGGCCAGCCTGCCGGGGAGCTGTTTTTT.

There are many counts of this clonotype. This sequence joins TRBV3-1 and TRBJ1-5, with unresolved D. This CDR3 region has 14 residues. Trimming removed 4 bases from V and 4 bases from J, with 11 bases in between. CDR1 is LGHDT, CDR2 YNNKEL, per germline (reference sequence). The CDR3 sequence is CASSLGHGNQPQHF. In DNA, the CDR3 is TGTGCCAGCAGCCTGGGCCACGGTAATCAGCCCCAGCATTTT.

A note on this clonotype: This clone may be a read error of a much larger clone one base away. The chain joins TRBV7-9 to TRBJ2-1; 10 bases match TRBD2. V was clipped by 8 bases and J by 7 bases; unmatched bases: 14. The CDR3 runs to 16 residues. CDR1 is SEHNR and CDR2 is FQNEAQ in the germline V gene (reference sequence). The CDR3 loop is CASGPIPAGGPNEQFF. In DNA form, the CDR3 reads TGTGCCAGCGGCCCCATCCCAGCGGGAGGGCCGAATGAGCAGTTCTTC. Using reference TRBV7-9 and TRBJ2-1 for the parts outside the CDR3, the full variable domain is DTGVSQNPRHKITKRGQNVTFRCDPISEHNRLYWYRQTLGQGPEFLTYFQNEAQLEKSRLLSDRFSAERPKGSFSTLEIQRTEQGDSAMYLCASGPIPAGGPNEQFFGPGTRLTVL.

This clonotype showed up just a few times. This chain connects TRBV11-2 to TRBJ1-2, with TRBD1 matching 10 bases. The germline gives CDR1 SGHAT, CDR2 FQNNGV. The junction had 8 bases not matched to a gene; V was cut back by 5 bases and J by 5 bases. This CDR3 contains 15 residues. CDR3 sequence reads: CASSPDRGRFYGYTF. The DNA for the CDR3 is TGTGCCAGCAGCCCCGACAGGGGGCGATTTTATGGCTACACCTTC.